One T cell receptor beta chain is described in this entry. In its sample, this clone was seen once. It lacks a known antigen. Base qualities are not at hand, and no much larger clone is one base apart. The record originates from a study of long-term antiretroviral therapy in people with HIV (dated by TCRdb to 2022 to 2024). Some background on the complete study: The earliest samples were collected about a decade before the 2015 WHO recommendation for immediate ART, when ART was typically delayed until CD4 counts fell. Test extractions of a monoclonal T-cell line alongside 33 polyclonal samples showed no cross-contamination during QIAcube processing. A total of 150 to 200 cryopreserved PBMC samples came from 30 adults with confirmed HIV infection and were collected serially over a mean of roughly six years (range 1-12). A retrospective serial study tested whether ART initiation and durable HIV suppression were associated with changes in peripheral blood TRB repertoire composition and diversity. Among the approximately 30 participants with HIV, eleven were female. Overall study outcomes, separate from this receptor: A significant increase in TRB diversity was found to be associated with ART initiation, although TRB diversity was observed to remain significantly below that of transplant donor controls even after long-term ART. The samples were dated from about 2004 to 2018, and the ART regimens that were used may be less effective than current ART regimens. Since PBMC availability was limited, sequencing covered only the TCR beta chain, with no alpha chain pairing. CDR3 length ranges in HIV repertoires were narrower than in controls, and network structure suggested an antigen-experienced repertoire with only a slight naive shift after ART. The repertoire was dominated across all time points by expanded TRB clones identified before ART initiation, although this dominance was seen to fluctuate and to decrease in many PLHIV after ART. Unsorted PBMC were profiled instead of sorted CD4+ and CD8+ T cells because pre-ART samples had limited cell numbers. No data were available on ART adherence, viral resistance or therapy changes, limiting inferences about post-ART repertoire changes.

The immunoSEQ hsTCRB v3.0 assay was used at survey level resolution to sequence the TRB variable region. A depth of about 40,000-50,000 T-cell genomes per sample was targeted for TRB sequencing. Pooled TRB libraries were sequenced on an Illumina MiSeq with a v3 150-cycle kit. The authors' analysis ran thus. Repertoire analysis was run in R within a reproducible Nextflow workflow that covered QC, data transformation and analysis. LymphoSeq2, an R package for AIRR-Seq data exploration, was used to implement custom analyses. Four samples that yielded fewer than 5000 total TRB sequences were excluded, so that approximately 200 HIV repertoires were analyzed. Of the approximately 190 retained HIV repertoires, under 65 were collected before and 120 to 140 after ART initiation. Repertoires were downsampled to 5000 TRB nucleotide sequences, with summary statistics averaged over 100 downsampling iterations. TRB sequences were retained for analysis only if CDR3 regions of at least seven amino acids were present. Diversity was measured with a Shannon entropy-derived clonality score and the Gini coefficient. In repertoire networks, the top 5000 CDR3 amino acid sequences were linked whenever an edit distance of one separated two sequences. For TRB CDR3 amino acid sequences, GLIPH2 was used to predict antigen specificity groups and MHC restriction. Known CMV, EBV, HIV or tissue antigen associations were flagged by matching CDR3 amino acid sequences against VDJdb and McPAS-TCR. Pre-ART, post-ART and control groups were compared with Wilcoxon signed-rank tests and Holm-Bonferroni correction. The clones in this table, taken by TCRdb from immuneACCESS, are in-frame only. Not every clone is retained; where verified, under half of the shortfall comes from an unresolved V gene, and the cause of the rest is unknown. That table furnishes V, J and clone size, whereas the DNA furnished D and trimming. The sample has some 16,000 clones on record, around 80% of them singletons. The leading ten clones occupy 20% to 25% of the sample.

Inclusion was restricted to participants for whom at least one PBMC sample before ART initiation and at least two post-ART samples were available. Every participant with HIV received treatment in the United States of America. Before DNA extraction, cryopreserved samples of roughly 0.9-11 million PBMC were thawed and then washed. At the time of the earliest PBMC sample, participants with HIV were aged between about 20 and 60 years. Per participant, PBMC samples came from 1-4 timepoints prior to ART initiation and 2-8 timepoints following ART initiation, for a median of 7 samples. For every participant, serial HIV viral load, CD4+ T-cell count, ART history and demographic data were obtained. Genomic DNA was extracted from unsorted PBMC with a Qiagen kit on a QIAcube, with processing performed in batches of 12 samples. Looking up the germline V gene (reference sequence) yields CDR1 SEHNR and CDR2 FQNEAQ. From cysteine to phenylalanine, the CDR3 is 15 amino acids long. The retained sequence is limited to the CDR3, 45 bases, with the frame set at the first base. The junction shows trimming of 2 bases on V and 8 bases on J, plus 15 bases between the germline ends.

The chain joins TRBV7-9 to TRBJ1-4; D gene: possibly TRBD1, on 5 matching bases. The TCR comes from a man aged 35 to 55 with HIV. The sequencing used unsorted PBMCs, collected 2.1 years after starting antiretroviral therapy. The DNA is as follows: TGTGCCAGCAGCTTAATGGCAGGGAATACAGAAAAACTGTTTTTT. It translates as CASSLMAGNTEKLFF.